These T cell receptor beta chains were read from a single sample in a study of control samples from healthy donors and cancer patients. Clones were read by immunoSEQ multiplex PCR, and TCRdb kept only the in-frame ones, dropping some. This repertoire shows 160,000 or so clones, about 94% found once; its top ten account for over 6.5%. Material for sequencing was blood. The receptors shown here come from a woman aged 35 to 49 in good health. Each CDR3 is given with its conserved first and last residue. A D gene is named only where the DNA matches it firmly.

d_call: TRBD1
j_call: TRBJ1-2
v_call: TRBV7-3
cdr3_aa: CASSPGQGDYGYTF

d_call: -
j_call: TRBJ1-1
v_call: TRBV7-2
cdr3_aa: CASSSRRNEAFF

d_call: -
j_call: TRBJ2-5
v_call: TRBV12-5
cdr3_aa: CASGLEETQYF

d_call: -
j_call: TRBJ2-2
v_call: TRBV30
cdr3_aa: CAWNPRGGTGELFF

d_call: TRBD1
j_call: TRBJ1-5
v_call: TRBV27
cdr3_aa: CASSQWGQVDQPQHF

d_call: TRBD1
j_call: TRBJ1-1
v_call: TRBV7-6
cdr3_aa: CASSFKPQGAFFRTEAFF

d_call: -
j_call: TRBJ1-1
v_call: TRBV5-1
cdr3_aa: CASSSSQQNTEAFF

d_call: TRBD1
j_call: TRBJ1-6
v_call: TRBV10-3
cdr3_aa: CAISRDSQNSPLHF

d_call: -
j_call: TRBJ1-6
v_call: TRBV19
cdr3_aa: CASKEFNSPLHF

d_call: TRBD1
j_call: TRBJ2-7
v_call: TRBV2
cdr3_aa: CASSIGQGKDCEQYF

d_call: -
j_call: TRBJ1-2
v_call: TRBV20-1
cdr3_aa: CSASSSSYGYTF

d_call: -
j_call: TRBJ2-1
v_call: TRBV7-2
cdr3_aa: CASSLNTARFF

d_call: TRBD2
j_call: TRBJ2-7
v_call: TRBV11-3
cdr3_aa: CASSLGTSGNAQAYEQYF

d_call: -
j_call: TRBJ2-5
v_call: TRBV5-1
cdr3_aa: CASSLERGGQETQYF

d_call: TRBD1
j_call: TRBJ1-6
v_call: TRBV15
cdr3_aa: CATSRGTGVGSPLHF

d_call: TRBD1
j_call: TRBJ2-7
v_call: TRBV10-1
cdr3_aa: CASGPKTGLGPYEQYF

d_call: TRBD2
j_call: TRBJ2-1
v_call: TRBV3-1/TRBV3-2
cdr3_aa: CASSRRLAGGRNEQFF

d_call: TRBD1
j_call: TRBJ1-3
v_call: TRBV5-1
cdr3_aa: CASSYTGTVDPGNTIYF

d_call: -
j_call: TRBJ2-2
v_call: TRBV11-2
cdr3_aa: CASSLLTGNTGELFF

d_call: -
j_call: TRBJ1-2
v_call: TRBV18
cdr3_aa: CASSQQGRSGGYTF

d_call: -
j_call: TRBJ1-4
v_call: TRBV2
cdr3_aa: CASSDGVPGVFEKLFF

d_call: -
j_call: TRBJ1-2
v_call: TRBV7-2
cdr3_aa: CASSPQTVPGHGYTF

d_call: TRBD1
j_call: TRBJ1-2
v_call: TRBV29-1
cdr3_aa: CSGGTASYGYTF

d_call: TRBD2
j_call: TRBJ2-1
v_call: TRBV5-1
cdr3_aa: CASSLVRGRGYNEQFF

d_call: -
j_call: TRBJ1-1
v_call: TRBV27
cdr3_aa: CASSPDGVATEAFF

d_call: -
j_call: TRBJ1-2
v_call: TRBV12-5
cdr3_aa: CASGLYGQGPNYGYTF

d_call: TRBD1
j_call: TRBJ1-4
v_call: TRBV5-4
cdr3_aa: CASKGPPTGEANEKLFF

d_call: TRBD2
j_call: TRBJ2-5
v_call: TRBV7-9
cdr3_aa: CASSLTSGQETQYF

d_call: -
j_call: TRBJ1-2
v_call: TRBV10-1
cdr3_aa: CASSDSGTDNYGYTF

d_call: -
j_call: TRBJ1-2
v_call: TRBV3-1/TRBV3-2
cdr3_aa: CASGGSQSYTF

d_call: TRBD1
j_call: TRBJ1-2
v_call: TRBV6-6
cdr3_aa: CASSFPGQGNYGYTF

d_call: -
j_call: TRBJ1-3
v_call: TRBV5-4
cdr3_aa: CASSLEENTIYF

d_call: -
j_call: TRBJ1-1
v_call: TRBV5-4
cdr3_aa: CASSPSFTTANTEAFF

d_call: -
j_call: TRBJ2-5
v_call: TRBV6-1
cdr3_aa: CASSDLTWAQYF

d_call: TRBD2
j_call: TRBJ2-2
v_call: TRBV6-5
cdr3_aa: CASTPSGGDTGELFF

d_call: -
j_call: TRBJ1-6
v_call: TRBV6-1
cdr3_aa: CASSEAFGKGSPLHF

d_call: TRBD2
j_call: TRBJ2-2
v_call: TRBV6-4
cdr3_aa: CASSAGEAGELFF

d_call: -
j_call: TRBJ1-1
v_call: TRBV11-2
cdr3_aa: CASSLVGAATEAFF

d_call: -
j_call: TRBJ2-5
v_call: TRBV7-2
cdr3_aa: CASSRGSGETQYF

d_call: -
j_call: TRBJ2-7
v_call: TRBV4-3
cdr3_aa: CASSQLVSYEQYF

d_call: TRBD1
j_call: TRBJ1-2
v_call: TRBV7-2
cdr3_aa: CASSLFSLGGSTF

d_call: -
j_call: TRBJ1-1
v_call: TRBV27
cdr3_aa: CASSFGGRDTEAFF